This entry features one T cell receptor beta chain sequence. Antigen: not known. CDR1 and CDR2 (germline): MNHNS, SASEGT. CDR3 length: 15 residues. Trimming at V came to 6 bases and at J to 7 bases, leaving 6 bases not matched to a gene. The sample is drawn from a study of beta chain features in type 1 diabetes. Study results and limitations: Any HLA effect on TCRB rearrangement was left unresolved by small sub-analyses. Possible PCR preference for shorter templates applied equally to patients and controls. Patients' naive, central memory and regulatory TCRB repertoires appeared more alike than those of healthy donors.

Populations obtained by sorting all exceeded 95% purity. The entirety of the isolated RNA underwent reverse transcription, so expressed TCRB transcripts were sequenced. Assay: immunoSEQ multiplex PCR; the TCRdb copy retains only in-frame clones and omits some. Counted here are roughly 45,000 clones, roughly 45% occurring once; the ten biggest clones make up around 0.25%. The material sequenced was stem cell memory CD4+ T cells from blood. The chain links TRBV6-1 to TRBJ2-1; 13 bases match TRBD2. This clonotype was sampled from a woman aged 25 to 45 in good health. The CDR3 region has the DNA TGTGCCAGCAGAGTTCTGGGACTAGCGGGAAATGAGCAGTTCTTC. Amino acids: CASRVLGLAGNEQFF.